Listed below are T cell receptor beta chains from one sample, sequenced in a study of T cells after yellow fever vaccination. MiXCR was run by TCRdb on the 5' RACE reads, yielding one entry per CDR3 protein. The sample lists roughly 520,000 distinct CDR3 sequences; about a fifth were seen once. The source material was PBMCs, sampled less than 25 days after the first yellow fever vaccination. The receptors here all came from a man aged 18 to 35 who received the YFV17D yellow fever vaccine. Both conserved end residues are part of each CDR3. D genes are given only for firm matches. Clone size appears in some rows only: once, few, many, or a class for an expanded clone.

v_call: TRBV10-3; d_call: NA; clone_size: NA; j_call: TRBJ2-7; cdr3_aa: CAIMSPGPYYEQYF; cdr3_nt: TGTGCCATCATGAGCCCAGGGCCCTACTACGAGCAGTACTTC
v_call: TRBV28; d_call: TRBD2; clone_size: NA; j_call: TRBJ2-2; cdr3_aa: CASSFWQGGNGELFF; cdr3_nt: TGTGCCAGCAGTTTTTGGCAGGGAGGGAACGGGGAGCTGTTTTTT
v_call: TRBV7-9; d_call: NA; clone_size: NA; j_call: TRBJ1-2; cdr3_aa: CASSLVRDRNNGYTF; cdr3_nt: TGTGCCAGCAGCTTAGTGCGAGACAGGAATAATGGCTACACCTTC
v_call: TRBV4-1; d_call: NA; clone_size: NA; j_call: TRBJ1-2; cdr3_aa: CASSQDLGFWEQDYTF; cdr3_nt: TGCGCCAGCAGCCAAGATTTGGGGTTTTGGGAACAGGACTACACCTTC
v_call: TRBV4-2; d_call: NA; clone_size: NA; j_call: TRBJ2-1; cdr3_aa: CASSQGPGANNEQFF; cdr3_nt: TGTGCCAGCAGCCAAGGGCCGGGGGCTAACAATGAGCAGTTCTTC
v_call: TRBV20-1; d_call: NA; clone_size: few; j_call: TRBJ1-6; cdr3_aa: CSARVGGNSPLHF; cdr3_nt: TGCAGTGCAAGGGTAGGAGGGAATTCACCCCTCCACTTT
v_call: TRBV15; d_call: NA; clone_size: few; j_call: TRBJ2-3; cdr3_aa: CATSNYGTPRQYF; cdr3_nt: TGTGCCACCAGCAATTACGGCACCCCTAGGCAGTATTTT
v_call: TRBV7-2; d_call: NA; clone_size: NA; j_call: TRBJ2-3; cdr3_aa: CASGSGSPGDTQYF; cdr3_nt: TGTGCCAGCGGGTCAGGGAGTCCGGGAGATACGCAGTATTTT
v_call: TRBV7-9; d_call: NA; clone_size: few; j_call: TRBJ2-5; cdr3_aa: CASSIPGRRETQYF; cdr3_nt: TGTGCCAGCAGCATACCGGGCCGCCGGGAGACCCAGTACTTC
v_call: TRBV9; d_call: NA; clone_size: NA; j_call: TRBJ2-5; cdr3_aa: CASSTWDTQGETQYF; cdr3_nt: TGTGCCAGCAGCACTTGGGACACCCAGGGGGAGACCCAGTACTTC
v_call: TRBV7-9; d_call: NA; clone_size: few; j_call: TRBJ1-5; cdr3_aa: CASGGQDLIQPQHF; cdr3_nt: TGTGCCAGCGGGGGGCAGGACCTCATTCAGCCCCAGCATTTT
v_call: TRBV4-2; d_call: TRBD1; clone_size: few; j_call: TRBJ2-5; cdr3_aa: CASSQGDRHQETQYF; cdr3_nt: TGTGCCAGCAGCCAAGGGGACAGACACCAAGAGACCCAGTACTTC
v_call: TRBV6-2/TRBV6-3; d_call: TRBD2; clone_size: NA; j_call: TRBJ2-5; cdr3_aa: CASSFRLSGGHETQYF; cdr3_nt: TGTGCCAGCAGTTTCCGTCTTAGCGGGGGCCACGAGACCCAGTACTTC
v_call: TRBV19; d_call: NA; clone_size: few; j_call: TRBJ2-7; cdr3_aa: CASMAGDNYEQYF; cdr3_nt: TGTGCCAGTATGGCTGGGGATAACTACGAGCAGTACTTC
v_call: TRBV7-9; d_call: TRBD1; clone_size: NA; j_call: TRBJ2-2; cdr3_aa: CASSVGTVPGELFF; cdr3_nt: TGTGCCAGCAGCGTAGGGACAGTTCCCGGGGAGCTGTTTTTT
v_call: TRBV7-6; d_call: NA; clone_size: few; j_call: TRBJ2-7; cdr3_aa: CASSPTTGAYEQYF; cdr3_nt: TGTGCCAGCAGCCCGACGACAGGAGCCTACGAGCAGTACTTC
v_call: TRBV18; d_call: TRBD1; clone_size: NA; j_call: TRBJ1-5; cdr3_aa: CASSSVSRGDHPQHF; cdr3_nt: TGTGCCAGCTCATCCGTAAGCAGGGGGGATCACCCCCAGCATTTT
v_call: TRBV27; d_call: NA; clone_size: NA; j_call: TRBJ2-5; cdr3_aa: CASSPGGPETQYF; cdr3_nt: TGTGCCAGCAGTCCCGGGGGCCCAGAGACCCAGTACTTC
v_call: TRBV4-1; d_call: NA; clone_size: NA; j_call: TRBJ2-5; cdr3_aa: CASSQDTETQYF; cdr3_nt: TGCGCCAGCAGCCAAGATACGGAGACCCAGTACTTC
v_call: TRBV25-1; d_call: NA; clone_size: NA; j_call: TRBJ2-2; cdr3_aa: CASISRDTGELFF; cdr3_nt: TGTGCCAGCATTTCGAGAGACACCGGGGAGCTGTTTTTT
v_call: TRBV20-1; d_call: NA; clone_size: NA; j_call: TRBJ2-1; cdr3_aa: CSATFPGRSSYNEQFF; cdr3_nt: TGCAGTGCCACGTTTCCGGGACGGAGCTCCTACAATGAGCAGTTCTTC
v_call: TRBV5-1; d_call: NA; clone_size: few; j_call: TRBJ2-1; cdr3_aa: CASSTGLNNEQFF; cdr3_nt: TGCGCCAGCAGCACGGGACTGAACAATGAGCAGTTCTTC